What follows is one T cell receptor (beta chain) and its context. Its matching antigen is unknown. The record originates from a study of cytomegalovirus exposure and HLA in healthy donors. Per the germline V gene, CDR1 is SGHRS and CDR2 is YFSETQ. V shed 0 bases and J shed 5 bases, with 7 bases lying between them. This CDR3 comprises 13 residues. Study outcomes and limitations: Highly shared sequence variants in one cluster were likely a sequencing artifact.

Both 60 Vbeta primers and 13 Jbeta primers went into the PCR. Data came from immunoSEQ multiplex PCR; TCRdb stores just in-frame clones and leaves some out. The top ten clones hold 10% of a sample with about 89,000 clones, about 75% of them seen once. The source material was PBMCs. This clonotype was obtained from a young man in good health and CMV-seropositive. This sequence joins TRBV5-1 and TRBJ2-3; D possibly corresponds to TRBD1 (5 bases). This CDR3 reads CASSLGQIDTQYF. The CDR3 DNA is TGCGCCAGCAGCTTGGGACAGATAGATACGCAGTATTTT.